This T cell receptor beta chain was profiled in a study of blood T cell repertoires in COVID-19 (dated by TCRdb to 2020 to 2022). With respect to the entire study: Samples from collaborators originated in the United States, Italy and Spain and spanned both the acute and convalescent phases of COVID-19. The prospective study material was composed of cDNA or gDNA derived from T cells, B-cell-depleted T cells, or PBMCs. Samples were obtained from the ongoing ImmuneRACE study (first 160 participants) and from 950 to 1,500 subjects provided by 6 global collaborators. The repertoires were released in a freely available public database intended as a resource for research on the immune response to SARS-CoV-2. HLA class I and class II types, where available, came from metadata supplied by the sample provider rather than from assay-based typing. Subjects who had been exposed to COVID-19, were actively infected with it, or had recovered from it provided the deeply sampled blood TCRbeta repertoires that made up the dataset. Nearly every sample came with metadata listing a de-identified subject ID, COVID-19 status, age in years and sex. The full study reports these points: The amount of clinical and demographic metadata varied by source and participant and was provided uncurated.

TCRbeta CDR3 regions were amplified from genomic DNA using the immunoSEQ Assay, a bias-controlled multiplex PCR. The published analysis was carried out like this. Within the assay, amplification of reference gene primers was used to estimate how many nucleated cells each sample contained. To quantify the absolute abundance of each unique TCRbeta CDR3 rearrangement, sequence reads were collapsed and filtered. Productive Simpson clonality was computed per sample as the square root of Simpson's diversity index over productive rearrangements. The table was pulled from immuneACCESS by TCRdb, which kept in-frame rearrangements only. Such tables lose some clones; where checked, under half of the loss comes from unresolved V genes, and the rest has no known cause. V, J and clone size are those of that table, while D and trimming were read from the DNA. This sample is represented by around 110,000 clones; approximately 88% of them were singletons. Around 4.4% of the sample belongs to the ten largest clones.

Based on the germline V gene, the CDR1 and CDR2 sequences are SGHDN and FVKESK. The CDR3 measures 16 amino acids from cysteine to phenylalanine. Only CDR3 DNA remains: 48 bases, in frame from the first base. V gives up 3 bases and J gives up 4 bases, and the segment between their germline ends measures 18 bases. The collaborating institutions used their own protocols to collect whole blood in K2EDTA tubes. For TCRbeta analysis, collaborator samples were shipped as frozen whole blood, as isolated PBMCs, or as DNA extracted from either sample type. A note on this clone: What this receptor recognizes is not known. No much larger clone is present one base from it, and per-base qualities are unavailable.

This clonotype originated in a human donor in a cohort sampled during active COVID-19. The sequencing input was peripheral blood. Recombination linked TRBV14 to TRBJ2-5, and the D gene may be TRBD2, 7 bases matching. The CDR3 sequence is CASSHLGGGGLETQYF. The DNA sequence follows: TGTGCCAGCAGCCACCTAGGAGGGGGAGGGCTAGAGACCCAGTACTTC.